This T cell receptor (beta chain) was sequenced during a study of radiotherapy plus CTLA-4 blockade in lung cancer. Patients with chemo-refractory metastatic non-small-cell lung cancer received focal radiation plus CTLA-4 blockade with ipilimumab. Data came from immunoSEQ multiplex PCR; TCRdb stores just in-frame clones and leaves some out. The data contain about 51,000 clones, about three quarters of them seen just once; the ten biggest clones take up about 2.4%. There are 16 residues in the CDR3. V gave up 2 bases and J gave up 1 base; unmatched junction bases: 3. CDR1 is ENHRY and CDR2 is SYGVKD in the germline V gene.

V is TRBV10-3 and J is TRBJ2-3; TRBD1 agrees at 10 bases. Specimen: peripheral blood, collected from a patient treated with radiotherapy plus ipilimumab. This TCR was recovered from a human donor with non-small cell lung cancer whose response to radiotherapy plus ipilimumab could not be evaluated. In DNA, the CDR3 is TGTGCCATCAGTGAGCTAGGGACAGGGGGCACAGATACGCAGTATTTT. Amino acids: CAISELGTGGTDTQYF.